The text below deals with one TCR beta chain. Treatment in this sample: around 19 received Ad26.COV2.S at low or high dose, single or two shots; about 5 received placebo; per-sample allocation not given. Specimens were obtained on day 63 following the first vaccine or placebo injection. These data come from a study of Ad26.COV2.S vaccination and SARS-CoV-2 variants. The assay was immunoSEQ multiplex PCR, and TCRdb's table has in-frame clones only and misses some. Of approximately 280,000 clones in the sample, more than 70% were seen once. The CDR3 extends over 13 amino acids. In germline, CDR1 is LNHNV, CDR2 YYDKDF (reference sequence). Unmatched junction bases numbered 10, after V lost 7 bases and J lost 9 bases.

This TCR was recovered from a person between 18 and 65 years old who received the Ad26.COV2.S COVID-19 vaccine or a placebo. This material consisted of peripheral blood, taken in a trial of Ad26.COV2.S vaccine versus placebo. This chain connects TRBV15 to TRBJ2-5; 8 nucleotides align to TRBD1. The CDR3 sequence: CATTSGGQVAQYF. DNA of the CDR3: TGTGCCACCACATCAGGGGGCCAAGTGGCCCAGTACTTC.